A single sample gave rise to the 9 T cell receptor beta chains below, sequenced in a study of regulatory T cells in long-lasting Graves disease. TCR beta libraries were built with iRepertoire HTBI primers and Arm-PCR of CDR3 regions. TCRdb re-called the multiplex PCR reads with MiXCR, one entry per CDR3 protein. The top ten hold around 12% of the sample, which has roughly 610,000 distinct CDR3 sequences, 16% seen once. Stated time point: newly diagnosed GD, antithyroid drugs for less than 3 months. The TCR library used RNA extracted from PBMCs. These data were also reused for a study on T cells in Graves' hyperthyroidism and ophthalmopathy.

The sequences come from peripheral blood mononuclear cells (PBMCs), collected at new diagnosis, from a patient treated with antithyroid drugs. All receptors derive from a man aged 18-30 years with Graves disease.

This clonotype was observed a handful of times. A much larger clone differs by one base, so this may be a read error. CDR3 in DNA: TGTGCCTGCCTTGGACAGGGACGAAACAATGAGCAGTTCTTC. Translated: CACLGQGRNNEQFF. The V call is TRBV2, the J call TRBJ2-1, with 8 bases identical to TRBD1. This CDR3 is built from 14 residues. The V gene end was trimmed by 11 bases and the J gene end by 5 bases; junction bases not matched to a gene: 11. CDR1 and CDR2 from the germline V gene are SNHLY and FYNNEI.

This clonotype was observed a few times. The chain uses TRBV7-9 and TRBJ2-2; 9 positions agree with TRBD1. The CDR3 contains 16 residues. Trimming took 2 bases from V and 4 from J; bases not matched to a gene: 5. Germline values: CDR1 SEHNR, CDR2 FQNEAQ (reference sequence). The CDR3 DNA reads as TGTGCCAGCAGCTTAATGGGACAGGGTGCCACCGGGGAGCTGTTTTTT. It yields the protein CASSLMGQGATGELFF.

This clonotype was recorded many times. The chain recombines TRBV12-3 or TRBV12-4 with TRBJ1-1; 7 bases fit TRBD1. The J segment lost 5 bases and the V segment lost 7 bases, leaving 7 bases of the junction unmatched. CDR3 length equals 13 residues. Here the CDR3 reads CASTRTGETEAFF. CDR3 nucleotides: TGTGCCAGCACTCGGACAGGAGAGACTGAAGCTTTCTTT.

The chain links TRBV15 to TRBJ2-1; D possibly corresponds to TRBD2 (5 bases). CDR1 LNHNV and CDR2 YYDKDF come from the germline V gene (reference sequence). This CDR3 has 15 residues. V was trimmed by 2 bases and J by 7 bases, leaving 15 bases between them. CDR3 amino acids: CATSRTRETVNEQFF. DNA of the CDR3: TGTGCCACCAGCAGAACGAGGGAAACGGTAAATGAGCAGTTCTTC. Full variable domain (remainder filled in from reference TRBV15 and TRBJ2-1): DAMVIQNPRYQVTQFGKPVTLSCSQTLNHNVMYWYQQKSSQAPKLLFHYYDKDFNNEADTPDNFQSRRPNTSFCFLDIRSPGLGDTAMYLCATSRTRETVNEQFFGPGTRLTVL.

The table lists this clonotype with many counts. The chain couples TRBV3-1 to TRBJ2-3; a possible D gene is TRBD2 (5 bases). V lost 0 bases, J lost 2 bases, and 9 bases lay in between. The CDR3 totals 15 residues. CDR1 and CDR2 from the germline V gene are LGHDT and YNNKEL (reference sequence). The CDR3 reads CASSQESGITDTQYF. The CDR3, as DNA: TGTGCCAGCAGCCAAGAAAGCGGAATCACAGATACGCAGTATTTT.

In DNA, the CDR3 is TGTGCCAGCAGCCAAGTAGCGGGAGGGAAAAACACCGGGGAGCTGTTTTTT. Translating gives CASSQVAGGKNTGELFF. The rearrangement uses TRBV3-1 and TRBJ2-2; 11 bases are shared with TRBD2. Germline lookup yields CDR1 LGHDT and CDR2 YNNKEL (reference sequence). The CDR3 extends over 17 amino acids. Germline trimming cut 1 base from V and 2 bases from J; bases unmatched to any gene: 3.

In this sample, this clonotype turned up many times. The chain employs TRBV11-2 and TRBJ1-1; D possibly corresponds to TRBD1 (6 bases). This CDR3 spans 15 amino acids. In germline, CDR1 is SGHAT, CDR2 FQNNGV. V gave up 4 bases and J gave up 6 bases, with 18 bases separating them. In DNA, the CDR3 is TGTGCCAGCAGCTCGAAAACAGGGCGAGGCGCTGAAGCTTTCTTT. Its protein product is CASSSKTGRGAEAFF.

This clonotype was picked up many times. The chain couples TRBV27 to TRBJ1-2; TRBD1 is a possible D gene (6 bases). The CDR3 totals 15 residues. Trimming removed 5 bases at V and 0 bases at J, with 13 bases between. Germline V gene data show CDR1 as MNHEY and CDR2 as SMNVEV (reference sequence). In DNA, the CDR3 is TGTGCCAGCAGTCCACGGACAGTATCTAACTATGGCTACACCTTC. Protein product: CASSPRTVSNYGYTF.

Of note for this clonotype: Since a much larger clone is just one base distant, this may be a read error. Lacking the conserved final phenylalanine or tryptophan, this CDR3 likely reflects a read error. The chain combines TRBV7-9 with TRBJ1-1; perhaps TRBD1 as D (5 bases). Trimming shortened V by 2 bases and J by 3 bases, and 13 bases separated the two germline ends. The CDR3 totals 15 residues. Germline V CDR1 and CDR2: SEHNR, FQNEAQ (reference sequence). The CDR3 DNA follows: TGTGCCAGCAGCTTATTGACCGGGACTTACACTGAAGCTTTCCTT. Protein product: CASSLLTGTYTEAFL.